The 29 T cell receptor beta chains below come from one sample, sequenced in a study of cytomegalovirus exposure and HLA in healthy donors. The PCR made use of 60 Vbeta and 13 Jbeta primers. Method: immunoSEQ multiplex PCR; TCRdb's copy keeps in-frame clones and lacks some. The table includes about 90,000 clones, 84% detected once. The sample comprised PBMCs. The receptor source for this set is a man between 18 and 35 years old in good health and CMV-seronegative.

As concerns this clone: Additional DNA sequences in this sample encode the identical CDR3. The V and J genes are TRBV5-1 and TRBJ1-4; TRBD1 is a possible D gene (5 bases). Germline CDR1 reads SGHRS; CDR2 reads YFSETQ. V gave up 2 bases and J gave up 3 bases, with 8 bases separating them. The CDR3 is 14 residues long. In DNA form, the CDR3 reads TGCGCCAGCAGCTTAGACAGCTCTAATGAAAAACTGTTTTTT. It translates to CASSLDSSNEKLFF.

This sequence joins TRBV6-5 and TRBJ2-7; possible D gene TRBD2, 5 bases. Per the germline V gene, CDR1 is MNHEY and CDR2 is SVGAGI. The CDR3 covers 14 residues. The V end lost 6 bases, the J end lost 6 bases, and 18 bases lay between the germline ends. CDR3 region: CASRQRAGDPEQYF. The CDR3 DNA is TGTGCCAGCAGGCAACGGGCCGGGGATCCCGAGCAGTACTTC.

The chain links TRBV27 to TRBJ1-4; D remains unclear. CDR3 size: 13 residues. Deletions cut 5 bases from V and 12 bases from J, with 16 bases between. The germline CDR1 and CDR2 sequences are MNHEY and SMNVEV (reference sequence). The CDR3 reads CASSVAVKRELFF. In DNA form, the CDR3 reads TGTGCCAGCAGTGTAGCAGTGAAACGGGAACTGTTTTTT.

The V and J genes are TRBV6-6 and TRBJ2-7; no firm D call. CDR1 and CDR2 from the germline V gene are MNHNY and SVGAGI (reference sequence). Trimming removed 7 bases at V and 5 bases at J, with 15 bases between. This CDR3 comprises 13 residues. This chain's CDR3 is CASNPQRRDEQYF. The CDR3 DNA reads as TGTGCCAGCAACCCCCAGAGACGGGACGAGCAGTACTTC.

The CDR3 sequence: CASSLGRREQYF. CDR3 coding DNA: TGTGCCAGCAGTTTAGGGCGCCGCGAGCAGTACTTC. The chain couples TRBV28 to TRBJ2-7; D is undetermined. This CDR3 spans 12 amino acids. CDR1 MDHEN and CDR2 SYDVKM come from the germline V gene. The V gene lost 2 bases and the J gene lost 6 bases, with 8 bases spanning the gap.

This chain joins TRBV7-2 and TRBJ1-6; D remains unclear. The germline CDR1 and CDR2 sequences are SGHTA and FQGNSA. This CDR3 region has 14 residues. V lost 1 base to trimming and J lost 6 bases, with 7 bases between them. Here the CDR3 reads CASSLVRINSPLHF. CDR3 DNA: TGTGCCAGCAGCTTAGTCAGGATTAATTCACCCCTCCACTTT.

The chain carries TRBV11-2 and TRBJ1-1; D unresolved. The CDR3 runs 14 residues. CDR1 SGHAT and CDR2 FQNNGV come from the germline V gene. V lost 0 bases and J lost 1, with 6 bases in between. CDR3 DNA sequence: TGTGCCAGCAGCTTAGACCCGGGGAACACTGAAGCTTTCTTT. Protein sequence: CASSLDPGNTEAFF.

The V and J genes are TRBV7-2 and TRBJ2-3, with 13 positions matching TRBD2. This CDR3 region has 19 residues. Germline loops: CDR1 SGHTA, CDR2 FQGNSA. V trimming: 4 bases; J trimming: 4 bases; junction bases outside the gene matches: 14. The chain's CDR3 is CASSSLPQGLAGRADTQYF. In DNA, the CDR3 is TGTGCCAGCAGCTCCCTACCCCAGGGACTAGCGGGACGGGCAGATACGCAGTATTTT. The whole variable domain, filled in from reference TRBV7-2 and TRBJ2-3, reads GAGVSQSPSNKVTEKGKDVELRCDPISGHTALYWYRQSLGQGLEFLIYFQGNSAPDKSGLPSDRFSAERTGGSVSTLTIQRTQQEDSAVYLCASSSLPQGLAGRADTQYFGPGTRLTVL.

J is TRBJ2-5 and V is TRBV5-1; 7 bases are shared with TRBD1. The CDR3 extends over 15 amino acids. Trimming cost V 5 bases and J 2 bases; bases outside gene matches: 9. In germline, CDR1 is SGHRS, CDR2 YFSETQ. The CDR3, as DNA: TGCGCCAGCAGACCGGCTAGGGGGCGTCAAGAGACCCAGTACTTC. Amino acid sequence: CASRPARGRQETQYF.

The chain couples TRBV6-5 to TRBJ1-5; perhaps TRBD1 as D (5 bases). The CDR3 sequence is 16 residues long. The V end was cut by 4 bases, the J end by 4 bases, with 17 bases between. Germline V lookup: CDR1 MNHEY, CDR2 SVGAGI. The CDR3 sequence is CASSSLRDGGNQPQHF. For the CDR3, the DNA is TGTGCCAGCAGTTCCCTCAGGGATGGCGGAAATCAGCCCCAGCATTTT.

This chain uses TRBV18 with TRBJ2-3, with D perhaps TRBD1 (5 bases). With 10 bases removed from V and 0 bases from J, the gap between germline ends came to 11 bases. The CDR3 covers 13 residues. Germline CDR1 KGHSH, CDR2 LQKENI. DNA of the CDR3: TGTGCCACCCCACAGGCTAGCACAGATACGCAGTATTTT. Translation gives CATPQASTDTQYF.

This clone appeared a single time. Its ends do not fully match the called genes, so a read error is possible. This chain connects TRBV15 to TRBJ2-3; 9 nucleotides line up with TRBD2. Germline assignment: CDR1 LNHNV and CDR2 YYDKDF (reference sequence). CDR3 length equals 12 residues. For the CDR3, the DNA is TGTGCCAACAGCGGGAGGACAGATACGCAGTATTTT. Translated, it gives CANSGRTDTQYF.

The V call is TRBV28, the J call TRBJ1-5; D call uncertain. V gave up 2 bases and J gave up 9 bases, with 8 bases separating them. The CDR3 runs 12 residues. Germline V lookup: CDR1 MDHEN, CDR2 SYDVKM. CDR3 DNA: TGTGCCAGCAGTTTACCTCGGGGGCCCCAGCATTTT. Translating gives CASSLPRGPQHF. Variable domain in full (rest from reference TRBV28 and TRBJ1-5): DVKVTQSSRYLVKRTGEKVFLECVQDMDHENMFWYRQDPGLGLRLIYFSYDVKMKEKGDIPEGYSVSREKKERFSLILESASTNQTSMYLCASSLPRGPQHFGDGTRLSIL.

This clone was counted between two and nine times. The CDR3 nucleotides are TGTGCCAGCAGGACTAAGTACTTC. Translation: CASRTKYF. The V gene is TRBV6-4, the J gene TRBJ2-7, with a possible D match to TRBD2 (5 bases). From germline, CDR1 is MRHNA and CDR2 SNTAGT. V lost 6 bases and J lost 11, with 5 bases in between. There are 8 residues in the CDR3.

The DNA for the CDR3 is TGCGCCAGCAGTTCGGGACTAGCGGGGGCTTCCTACGAGCAGTACTTC. The encoded protein is CASSSGLAGASYEQYF. The V call is TRBV10-1, the J call TRBJ2-7; 14 nucleotides match TRBD2. With 5 bases clipped from V and 1 base from J, the junction kept 4 bases outside the gene matches. CDR1 WNHNN and CDR2 SYGVQD come from the germline V gene (reference sequence). This CDR3 contains 16 residues.

The chain is built from TRBV6-6 and TRBJ2-4; D call uncertain. V dropped 4 bases and J dropped 9 bases, with 10 bases sitting between them. This CDR3 has 12 residues. The germline CDR1 and CDR2 sequences are MNHNY and SVGAGI (reference sequence). In DNA, the CDR3 is TGTGCCAGCAGTTTACAGCCTGTCATTCAGTACTTC. Translating gives CASSLQPVIQYF.

The chain carries TRBV30 and TRBJ1-1, with a tentative D call TRBD1 (5 bases). The V gene's germline CDR1 is GTSNPN and CDR2 SVGIG (reference sequence). The CDR3 spans 14 residues. The germline V and J ends were trimmed by 0 bases and 5 bases, with 13 bases remaining between them. In DNA form, the CDR3 reads TGTGCCTGGAGTGTGTGGGGGGACCGGACTGAAGCTTTCTTT. Amino acids: CAWSVWGDRTEAFF. The full variable domain, its missing parts supplied by reference TRBV30 and TRBJ1-1, is SQTIHQWPATLVQPVGSPLSLECTVEGTSNPNLYWYRQAAGRGLQLLFYSVGIGQISSEVPQNLSASRPQDRQFILSSKKLLLSDSGFYLCAWSVWGDRTEAFFGQGTRLTVV.

The chain has TRBV5-1 and TRBJ1-3; D unresolved. Looked up from germline, CDR1 is SGHRS and CDR2 is YFSETQ. The CDR3 covers 14 residues. Trimming cost V 4 bases and J 1 base, with 9 bases left between them. The CDR3 region is CASSPLQSGNTIYF. DNA of the CDR3: TGCGCCAGCAGCCCCCTTCAGTCTGGAAACACCATATATTTT.

The chain employs TRBV18 and TRBJ2-4, with 7 bases that match TRBD1. Per germline, CDR1 KGHSH and CDR2 LQKENI. V was pared by 4 bases and J by 0 bases, with 9 bases of the junction left unmatched. This CDR3 has 17 amino acids. CDR3 residues: CASSRLGTDLAKNIQYF. The CDR3 DNA sequence: TGTGCCAGCTCACGATTAGGGACAGATCTAGCCAAAAACATTCAGTACTTC.

The V call is TRBV4-1, the J call TRBJ2-2; 7 bases agree with TRBD1. The V segment lost 4 bases and the J segment 6 bases; nucleotides outside the gene matches: 5. Germline CDR1 MGHRA, CDR2 YSYEKL. This CDR3 has 14 amino acids. The CDR3 region has the DNA TGCGCCAGCAGCCGCCCGGACAGGCCCGGGGAGCTGTTTTTT. It specifies CASSRPDRPGELFF.

The CDR3 region has the DNA TGCAGTGGAAGGGGTCGCAATGGCTACACCTTC. This codes for CSGRGRNGYTF. The rearrangement uses TRBV20-1 and TRBJ1-2; D perhaps matches TRBD1 (5 bases). Germline values: CDR1 DFQATT, CDR2 SNEGSKA (reference sequence). This CDR3 region has 11 residues. V was pared by 7 bases and J by 6 bases, with 12 bases between.

The chain is built from TRBV6-6 and TRBJ1-3; D possibly corresponds to TRBD1 (6 bases). The germline V and J ends were trimmed by 9 bases and 2 bases, with 14 bases remaining between them. The CDR3 spans 14 residues. Germline V gene lookup returns CDR1 MNHNY and CDR2 SVGAGI (reference sequence). The CDR3 region is CASLTGGPGNTIYF. The CDR3, as DNA: TGTGCCAGTCTTACCGGGGGGCCTGGAAACACCATATATTTT.

V usage is TRBV10-3 and J usage is TRBJ1-5; weak D call: TRBD1 (5 bases). This CDR3 has 15 residues. V shed 4 bases and J shed 4 bases, with 14 bases lying between them. Germline V CDR1 and CDR2: ENHRY, SYGVKD. The CDR3 region is CAISAGELANQPQHF. CDR3 nucleotides: TGTGCCATCAGTGCGGGGGAATTAGCAAATCAGCCCCAGCATTTT.

The rearrangement joins TRBV27 to TRBJ1-1; 8 nucleotides line up with TRBD1. CDR3 size: 14 residues. V lost 7 bases and J lost 0; bases outside the gene matches: 4. Germline V gene lookup returns CDR1 MNHEY and CDR2 SMNVEV (reference sequence). In DNA, the CDR3 is TGTGCCAGCACCAGGGACAGGCTGAACACTGAAGCTTTCTTT. Translated, it gives CASTRDRLNTEAFF.

The gene calls are TRBV6-5 and TRBJ1-3, with D perhaps matching TRBD1 (6 bases). CDR3 size: 16 residues. V lost 0 bases to trimming and J lost 2 bases, with 11 bases between them. Germline V CDR1 and CDR2: MNHEY, SVGAGI. This CDR3 is CASSYSVSGAGNTIYF. The CDR3 DNA sequence: TGTGCCAGCAGTTACTCGGTGTCAGGGGCTGGAAACACCATATATTTT.

V is TRBV7-2 and J is TRBJ2-7; TRBD2 matches at 9 bases. The CDR3 spans 15 residues. J lost 3 bases, V lost 5 bases, and 8 bases had no gene match. The germline V gene encodes CDR1 SGHTA and CDR2 FQGNSA. The CDR3: CASSLGLAGGYEQYF. The CDR3 DNA is TGTGCCAGCAGCCTGGGACTAGCTGGGGGCTACGAGCAGTACTTC.

The chain employs TRBV11-2 and TRBJ1-5; D is ambiguous. Germline-derived CDR1 and CDR2 are SGHAT and FQNNGV. V was clipped by 1 base and J by 2 bases, with 9 bases between them. CDR3 length equals 15 residues. DNA of the CDR3: TGTGCCAGCAGCTTAGCACCACCGGGCAATCAGCCCCAGCATTTT. This encodes CASSLAPPGNQPQHF.

This chain joins TRBV6-1 and TRBJ2-3, with TRBD2 identical over 11 bases. The junction had 5 bases not matched to a gene; V was cut back by 2 bases and J by 4 bases. The CDR3 sequence is 16 residues long. Looked up from germline, CDR1 is MNHNS and CDR2 is SASEGT. The CDR3 sequence is CASSETSGRSADTQYF. The DNA for the CDR3 is TGTGCCAGCAGTGAAACTAGCGGGAGATCGGCAGATACGCAGTATTTT.

The gene calls are TRBV7-9 and TRBJ2-7; TRBD1 aligns across 11 bases. This CDR3 is built from 18 residues. The germline gives CDR1 SEHNR, CDR2 FQNEAQ (reference sequence). Germline trimming cut 6 bases from V and 4 bases from J; bases unmatched to any gene: 17. The CDR3: CASRGWTGGFDRAYEQYF. The DNA of the CDR3 is TGTGCCAGCAGGGGCTGGACAGGGGGCTTTGATCGGGCTTACGAGCAGTACTTC.